This T cell receptor (beta chain) was obtained from a study of T cells in Graves' hyperthyroidism and ophthalmopathy. Study observations and caveats: The model forecast ophthalmopathy, anticipating it by a median roughly 6.5 months before onset. Blood held most thyroid clonotypes expanded above 0.001 frequency. In the analysis, a 13 V-J model separated ophthalmopathy from stable hyperthyroidism.

Absence of ophthalmopathy progression within 18 months defined stable Graves' hyperthyroidism. The source material, RNA transcripts, was used to amplify TCR beta CDR3 regions. Carried out on the TCR CDR3, a first-round RT-PCR used the HTBI primer set. TCRdb called the multiplex PCR reads again in MiXCR, with one record for every CDR3 protein. This table has 650,000 to 750,000 distinct CDR3 sequences, about 15% appearing once. Of note for this clonotype: Antigen: not known.

Trimming pared 4 bases from V and 1 base from J, leaving 11 bases between. This CDR3 is 15 amino acids long. CDR1 is SGHKS, CDR2 YYEKEE, per germline (reference sequence). Sequencing was carried out using blood. The chain couples TRBV5-5 to TRBJ2-2; the D gene could be TRBD1 or TRBD2 (6 bases each). The source of this sequence is a woman between 18 and 29 years old with Graves' hyperthyroidism. The CDR3 loop reads CASSRGGLNTGELFF. The CDR3 nucleotides read TGTGCCAGCAGCCGTGGGGGGCTGAACACCGGGGAGCTGTTTTTT.